Listed here are 27 T cell receptor beta chains from one sample, sequenced in a study of post-analysis software for immune sequencing data. Regarding the study as a whole: In patients, about 5 TRBV segments were more frequent than in controls, with TRBV5-6, TRBV5-1 and TRBV20-1 among them.

Each TCR beta cDNA library carried unique molecular identifiers. MiXCR, applied by TCRdb to the PCR reads, yields one record per CDR3 protein. This sample has about 540,000 distinct CDR3 sequences, with 34% found just once. No antigen has been identified for these receptors. Material: blood. The origin of the receptors is a girl aged 2-17 years with multiple sclerosis.

This clonotype has just a few counts. The J gene is TRBJ2-1, the V gene TRBV5-1, with D unresolved. CDR3 length: 17 residues. CDR1 and CDR2 (germline): SGHRS, YFSETQ. Trimming removed 0 bases from V and 2 bases from J, with 15 bases in between. This chain's CDR3 is CASSLAFTLVAYNEQFF. The CDR3 nucleotides read TGCGCCAGCAGCTTGGCGTTCACCTTAGTTGCCTACAATGAGCAGTTCTTC.

This clonotype occurred many times. The rearrangement joins TRBV7-6 to TRBJ2-7; D not resolved. V was shortened by 2 bases and J by 6 bases, with 11 bases between the two germline ends. This CDR3 region has 13 residues. Germline assignment: CDR1 SGHVS and CDR2 FNYEAQ. CDR3 region: CASSLNELGEQYF. CDR3 bases: TGTGCCAGCAGCTTAAATGAGTTGGGCGAGCAGTACTTC.

This clonotype has only a few counts. The chain has TRBV5-1 and TRBJ2-1; 11 bases are shared with TRBD2. CDR3 length equals 15 residues. Germline V CDR1 and CDR2: SGHRS, YFSETQ. V gave up 0 bases and J gave up 10 bases; unmatched junction bases: 6. Here the CDR3 DNA reads TGCGCCAGCAGCTTGGTGACTAGCGGGGCGGGGGAGCAGTTCTTC. It encodes CASSLVTSGAGEQFF.

The V gene is TRBV20-1, the J gene TRBJ2-5; either TRBD1 or TRBD2 may fit D (7 bases each). The DNA end lines up better with TRBJ2-1; the J call may be wrong. Germline V gene lookup returns CDR1 DFQATT and CDR2 SNEGSKA (reference sequence). There are 18 residues in the CDR3. The CDR3 nucleotides read TGCAGTGCTAGAGATCAGGGGGGAGTGAGCGGGGACCAAGAGACCCAGTTCTTC. Its translation is CSARDQGGVSGDQETQFF.

In regard to this clonotype: One junction end does not reproduce the germline sequence, and a read error may be involved. The V and J genes are TRBV14 and TRBJ2-3, with 8 bases matching TRBD1. The V gene's germline CDR1 is SGHDN and CDR2 FVKESK. The CDR3 sequence is 15 residues long. In nucleotides, the CDR3 is TGTGCCCGCAGCCGCCGGACAGGGCAAGCAGATACGCAGTATTTT. It specifies CARSRRTGQADTQYF.

The chain combines TRBV7-8 with TRBJ2-3; a weak D match, TRBD1 (5 bases). V was clipped by 1 base and J by 4 bases, with 12 bases between them. Germline V gene lookup returns CDR1 SGHVS and CDR2 FQNEAQ. The CDR3 totals 15 residues. CDR3 in DNA: TGTGCCAGCAGCTTAGGTTCAGGGTGGGCAGATACGCAGTATTTT. Its protein product is CASSLGSGWADTQYF.

The sample holds a few counts of this clonotype. The chain has TRBV12-3 or TRBV12-4 and TRBJ1-1; D unclear. The CDR3 contains 13 residues. Trimming pared 5 bases from V and 2 bases from J, leaving 9 bases between. The CDR3: CASSRASNTEAFF. The CDR3 DNA sequence: TGTGCCAGCAGTAGGGCCAGTAACACTGAAGCTTTCTTT.

This clonotype was counted between two and nine times. The V call is TRBV3-1, the J call TRBJ2-3, with 8 positions matching TRBD2. The CDR3 consists of 15 residues. Germline assignment: CDR1 LGHDT and CDR2 YNNKEL (reference sequence). The V and J ends lost 1 base and 4 bases, in that order; junction bases with no gene match: 4. The CDR3 protein is CASSQGTAGADTQYF. DNA for the CDR3: TGTGCCAGCAGCCAAGGGACAGCGGGGGCAGATACGCAGTATTTT.

As to this clonotype: Sequence at one end of the junction differs from germline and may be a read error. The chain is built from TRBV6-5 and TRBJ2-4; a weak D match, TRBD2 (6 bases). CDR1 and CDR2 (germline): MNHEY, SVGAGI. The CDR3 length is 15 residues. In DNA form, the CDR3 reads TGTGCCAGCAGCCGCGGAGGGGCGGCCAAAAGCATTCAGTACTTC. Protein sequence: CASSRGGAAKSIQYF.

This clonotype was counted between two and nine times. The junction departs from germline at one end; a sequencing error may be responsible. V and J are TRBV5-1 and TRBJ2-3, with D possibly being TRBD2 (5 bases). In germline, CDR1 is SGHRS, CDR2 YFSETQ. The CDR3 extends over 16 amino acids. DNA of the CDR3: TGTGCCAGCAGCTTAGTCGCGGGTTCGAGCACAGATACGCAGTATTTT. It specifies CASSLVAGSSTDTQYF. The full variable domain, rest sourced from reference TRBV5-1 and TRBJ2-3, is KAGVTQTPRYLIKTRGQQVTLSCSPISGHRSVSWYQQTPGQGLQFLFEYFSETQRNKGNFPGRFSGRQFSNSRSEMNVSTLELGDSALYLCASSLVAGSSTDTQYFGPGTRLTVL.

This clonotype was seen only a few times. V is TRBV11-2 and J is TRBJ2-2; 15 bases are a match to TRBD2. The V gene end was trimmed by 5 bases and the J gene end by 5 bases; junction bases not matched to a gene: 6. This CDR3 is 17 amino acids long. Germline CDR1 is SGHAT and CDR2 is FQNNGV. This CDR3 reads CASSTGLAGGVTGELFF. The CDR3 DNA sequence: TGTGCCAGCAGCACCGGACTAGCGGGGGGGGTGACCGGGGAGCTGTTTTTT.

V and J are TRBV27 and TRBJ1-1; 11 bases align to TRBD1. V dropped 0 bases and J dropped 1; count of bases not matched to a gene: 19. From germline, CDR1 is MNHEY and CDR2 SMNVEV (reference sequence). The CDR3 is 22 amino acids. CDR3 DNA: TGTGCCAGCAGTTTATCTCTCCAAGAACCCTCGGGACAGGGGGTAGAGAACACTGAAGCTTTCTTT. It translates to CASSLSLQEPSGQGVENTEAFF.

This clonotype was counted only a few times. The chain couples TRBV15 to TRBJ1-1; unclear D gene. Germline lookup yields CDR1 LNHNV and CDR2 YYDKDF (reference sequence). Trimming stripped 0 bases from V and 6 bases from J, with 8 bases between. This CDR3 comprises 13 residues. CDR3 in DNA: TGTGCCACCAGCAGAGAGTGGGCGGCTGAAGCTTTCTTT. Amino acid sequence: CATSREWAAEAFF.

This rearrangement joins TRBV12-3 or TRBV12-4 to TRBJ2-1; D is unresolved. The CDR3 runs 12 residues. The V and J ends lost 4 bases and 8 bases respectively, with 9 bases between them. In DNA, the CDR3 is TGTGCCAGCAGTTCCGACCCCTATGAGCAGTTCTTC. Its protein is CASSSDPYEQFF.

This chain links TRBV7-6 with TRBJ1-4; no clear D. The germline gives CDR1 SGHVS, CDR2 FNYEAQ. Trimming pared 1 base from V and 7 bases from J, leaving 13 bases between. The CDR3 sequence is 15 residues long. The CDR3 spells CASSLVKSLPEKLFF. The CDR3 DNA follows: TGTGCCAGCAGCTTAGTGAAGTCGCTTCCTGAAAAACTGTTTTTT.

CDR3 nucleotide sequence: TGTGCCACGGGGTACCAGAACACTGAAGCTTTCTTT. Protein sequence: CATGYQNTEAFF. V gene TRBV6-1 combines with J gene TRBJ1-1; D is ambiguous. V was clipped by 10 bases and J by 1 base, with 10 bases between them. Germline V CDR1 and CDR2: MNHNS, SASEGT. The CDR3 is 12 amino acids.

The V gene is TRBV7-2, the J gene TRBJ2-1; tentative D call: TRBD2 (6 bases). V was cut by 0 bases and J by 7 bases, with 13 bases left in between. CDR1 is SGHTA, CDR2 FQGNSA, per germline. This CDR3 comprises 15 residues. CDR3 sequence reads: CASSLAGGFLNEQFF. The CDR3 nucleotides read TGTGCCAGCAGCTTAGCGGGGGGTTTCCTGAATGAGCAGTTCTTC.

The chain recombines TRBV20-1 with TRBJ1-5; 10 bases align to TRBD1. Germline lookup yields CDR1 DFQATT and CDR2 SNEGSKA (reference sequence). The CDR3 covers 15 residues. After removal of 4 bases from V and 3 bases from J, the junction contained 6 bases not matched to a gene. Written as DNA, the CDR3 is TGCAGTGCTACTTCTGGGACAGGGGACAATCAGCCCCAGCATTTT. It specifies CSATSGTGDNQPQHF.

The gene calls are TRBV5-5 and TRBJ2-5; 8 bases are shared with TRBD1. Germline V gene data show CDR1 as SGHKS and CDR2 as YYEKEE (reference sequence). The CDR3 runs 14 residues. The junction had 3 bases not matched to a gene; V was cut back by 0 bases and J by 5 bases. DNA for the CDR3: TGTGCCAGCAGCTTGGCCTGGGACAGGGAGACCCAGTACTTC. The encoded protein is CASSLAWDRETQYF.

This clonotype has just a few counts. The chain is built from TRBV5-1 and TRBJ2-7; D might be TRBD2 (7 bases). The CDR3 is made up of 15 amino acids. V was trimmed by 0 bases and J by 2 bases, leaving 12 bases between them. CDR1 and CDR2 from the germline V gene are SGHRS and YFSETQ. The CDR3 region is CASSLDRRGPYEQYF. The DNA of the CDR3 is TGCGCCAGCAGCTTGGATCGGCGGGGGCCCTACGAGCAGTACTTC.

This clonotype was seen a handful of times. The chain uses TRBV20-1 and TRBJ1-1; D is possibly TRBD1 (5 bases). There are 11 residues in the CDR3. V lost 6 bases and J lost 6, with 11 bases in between. Germline loops: CDR1 DFQATT, CDR2 SNEGSKA (reference sequence). The CDR3 sequence: CSAIRVPEAFF. CDR3 sequence (DNA): TGCAGTGCCATCAGGGTCCCTGAAGCTTTCTTT.

This clonotype counts as medium-sized. This chain uses TRBV12-3 or TRBV12-4 with TRBJ2-5; tentative D call: TRBD1 (8 bases). The CDR3 totals 15 residues. V lost 4 bases and J lost 5, with 17 bases in between. The CDR3 DNA sequence: TGTGCCAGCAGTTCCACACAGGGGGGGGGTGAGACCCAGTACTTC. Its translation is CASSSTQGGGETQYF.

In this sample, this clonotype turned up many times. The chain uses TRBV10-2 and TRBJ2-7; 9 nucleotides agree with TRBD1. V was clipped by 9 bases and J by 3 bases; unmatched bases: 3. There are 12 residues in the CDR3. CDR1 is WSHSY and CDR2 is SAAADI in the germline V gene. The DNA for the CDR3 is TGCGCCAGTGGGACAGGGAACTACGAGCAGTACTTC. Translating gives CASGTGNYEQYF.

V gene TRBV28 combines with J gene TRBJ1-2; the D gene is possibly TRBD1 (6 bases). Germline CDR1 and CDR2: MDHEN and SYDVKM. This CDR3 region has 15 residues. The V end lost 3 bases, the J end lost 4 bases, and 15 bases lay between the germline ends. The CDR3 is CASSFGGRDSYGYTF. CDR3 bases: TGTGCCAGCAGTTTTGGGGGCAGGGATAGCTATGGCTACACCTTC.

In this sample, this clonotype turned up many times. The V and J genes are TRBV5-1 and TRBJ2-3; TRBD2 might be the D (5 bases). V lost 4 bases and J 6 bases, leaving 9 bases between the germline ends. Germline V gene data show CDR1 as SGHRS and CDR2 as YFSETQ. This CDR3 is 12 amino acids long. The CDR3 loop reads CASSPQRDTQYF. The CDR3 coding sequence is TGCGCCAGCAGCCCCCAGCGGGATACGCAGTATTTT.

Many counts were recorded for this clonotype. V gene TRBV4-1 combines with J gene TRBJ2-5, with unresolved D. The germline V gene encodes CDR1 MGHRA and CDR2 YSYEKL. Trimming removed 1 base from V and 5 bases from J, with 8 bases in between. This CDR3 is 13 amino acids long. The CDR3 DNA reads TGCGCCAGCAGCCAAGGGGCCGGGGAGACCCAGTACTTC. Its protein product is CASSQGAGETQYF.

The chain recombines TRBV6-6 with TRBJ2-7, with 8 nucleotides matching TRBD1. The CDR3 consists of 15 residues. Germline V gene sequence: CDR1 MNHNY, CDR2 SVGAGI (reference sequence). Unmatched junction bases numbered 7, after V lost 2 bases and J lost 4 bases. The CDR3 sequence: CASSYPTGGIYEQYF. In DNA form, the CDR3 reads TGTGCCAGCAGTTACCCTACAGGGGGAATTTACGAGCAGTACTTC.